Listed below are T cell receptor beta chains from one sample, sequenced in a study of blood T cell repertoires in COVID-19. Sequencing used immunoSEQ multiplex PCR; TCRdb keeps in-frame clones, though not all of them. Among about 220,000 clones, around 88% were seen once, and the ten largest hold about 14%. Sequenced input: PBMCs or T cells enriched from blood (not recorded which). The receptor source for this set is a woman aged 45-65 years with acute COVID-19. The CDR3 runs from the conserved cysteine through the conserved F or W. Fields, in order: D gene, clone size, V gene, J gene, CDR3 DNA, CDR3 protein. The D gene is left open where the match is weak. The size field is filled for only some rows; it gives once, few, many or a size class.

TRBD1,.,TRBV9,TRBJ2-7,TGTGCCAGCAGCGTAGCTCCGGGACAGGCCTACGAGCAGTACTTC,CASSVAPGQAYEQYF
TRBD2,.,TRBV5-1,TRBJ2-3,TGCGCCAGCAGCCTGGGGACTAGCGGATCTAGCACAGATACGCAGTATTTT,CASSLGTSGSSTDTQYF
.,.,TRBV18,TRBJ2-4,TGTGCCAGCTCACCAGAGAAGCCGAAAAACATTCAGTACTTC,CASSPEKPKNIQYF
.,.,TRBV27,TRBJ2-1,TGTGCCAGCAGTTTCTACTTCACCAGACAGGTTGGGTACAATGAGCAGTTCTTC,CASSFYFTRQVGYNEQFF
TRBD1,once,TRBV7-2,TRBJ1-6,TGTGCCAGCAGCCAGGGACAGGGGCGCTCACCCCTCCACTTT,CASSQGQGRSPLHF
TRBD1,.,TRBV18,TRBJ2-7,TGTGCCAGCTCATCTTGGACAGGGGGGGAAGAGCAGTACTTC,CASSSWTGGEEQYF
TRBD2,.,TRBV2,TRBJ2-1,TGTGCCAGCAGTGAAAGCGGGAGTTACAATGAGCAGTTCTTC,CASSESGSYNEQFF
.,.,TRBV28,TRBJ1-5,TGTGCCAGCACCCTGACAGGTCCGCGGGCGCCCCAGCATTTT,CASTLTGPRAPQHF
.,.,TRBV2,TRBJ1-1,TGTGCCAGCAGTGCGCGCACTGAAGCTTTCTTT,CASSARTEAFF
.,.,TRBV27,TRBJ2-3,TGTGCCAGCAGTTGGACTCCAAGTAGCACAGATACGCAGTATTTT,CASSWTPSSTDTQYF
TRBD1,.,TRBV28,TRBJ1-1,TGTGCCAGCAGCCCGGGGGACAGGGGATTTGAATTGACTGAAGCTTTCTTT,CASSPGDRGFELTEAFF
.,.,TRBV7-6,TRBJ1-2,TGTGCCAGCAGCCCCGCGCAAAGGAGAGGGTTACGTGGTGGCTACACCTTC,CASSPAQRRGLRGGYTF
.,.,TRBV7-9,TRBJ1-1,TGTGCCAGCAGCTTAGGGGGGCTGGGTACTGAAGCTTTCTTT,CASSLGGLGTEAFF
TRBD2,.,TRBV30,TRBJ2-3,TGTGCCTGGAGCTTGACGGGAGGGAACACAGATACGCAGTATTTT,CAWSLTGGNTDTQYF
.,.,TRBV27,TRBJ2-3,TGTGCCAGCAGCCCTAATCCGGGACACTATACGCAGTATTTT,CASSPNPGHYTQYF
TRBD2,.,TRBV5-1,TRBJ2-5,TGCGCCAGCAGCTTACCGGGACTAGCGGGAGTTCGGAGCGAGACCCAGTACTTC,CASSLPGLAGVRSETQYF